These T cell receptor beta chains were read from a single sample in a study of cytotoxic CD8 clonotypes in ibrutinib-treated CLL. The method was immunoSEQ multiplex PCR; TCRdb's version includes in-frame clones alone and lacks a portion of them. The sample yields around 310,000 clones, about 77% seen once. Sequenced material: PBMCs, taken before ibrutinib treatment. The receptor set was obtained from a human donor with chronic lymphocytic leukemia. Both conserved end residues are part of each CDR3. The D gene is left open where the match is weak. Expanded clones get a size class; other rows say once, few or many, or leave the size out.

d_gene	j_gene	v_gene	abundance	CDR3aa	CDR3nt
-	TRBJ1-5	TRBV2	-	CASSENPGYYSNQPQHF	TGTGCCAGCAGTGAAAACCCAGGCTATTATAGCAATCAGCCCCAGCATTTT
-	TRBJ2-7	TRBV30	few	CAWSPQGGQYF	TGTGCCTGGAGCCCACAGGGTGGGCAGTACTTC
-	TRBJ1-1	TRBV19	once	CASTTTRDTEAFF	TGTGCCAGTACCACCACCCGGGACACTGAAGCTTTCTTT
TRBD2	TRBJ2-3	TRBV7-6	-	CASSSGTSGGLGTQYF	TGTGCCAGCAGCTCCGGGACTAGCGGGGGCTTAGGGACGCAGTATTTT
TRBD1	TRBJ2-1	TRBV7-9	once	CAINWDRMYNEQFF	TGTGCCATCAACTGGGACAGGATGTACAATGAGCAGTTCTTC
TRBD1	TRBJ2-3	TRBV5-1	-	CASTPPLQGAADTQYF	TGCGCCAGCACCCCCCCGTTGCAGGGGGCCGCAGATACGCAGTATTTT
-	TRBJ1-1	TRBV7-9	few	CASSPSNTEAFF	TGTGCCAGCAGCCCGTCGAACACTGAAGCTTTCTTT
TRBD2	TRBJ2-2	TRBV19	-	CASSMYGGSGELFF	TGTGCCAGTAGTATGTACGGGGGGAGCGGGGAGCTGTTTTTT
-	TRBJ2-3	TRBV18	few	CASSPAGGQSTDTQYF	TGTGCCAGCTCTCCCGCTGGCGGGCAGAGCACAGATACGCAGTATTTT
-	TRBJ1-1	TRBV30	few	CASSRDGYEAFF	TGTGCCTCGTCCCGGGACGGGTATGAAGCTTTCTTT
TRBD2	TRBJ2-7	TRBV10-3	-	CAISERLAADTYEQYF	TGTGCCATCAGTGAACGGCTAGCGGCGGACACCTACGAGCAGTACTTC
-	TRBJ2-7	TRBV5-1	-	CASSLDNPGHSYEQYF	TGCGCCAGCAGCTTGGATAATCCGGGACACTCCTACGAGCAGTACTTC
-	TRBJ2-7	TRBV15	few	CATSRDPAWEQYF	TGTGCCACCAGCAGAGACCCTGCCTGGGAGCAGTACTTC
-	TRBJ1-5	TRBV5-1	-	CASSSEQSNQPQHF	TGCGCCAGCAGCTCTGAACAGAGCAATCAGCCCCAGCATTTT
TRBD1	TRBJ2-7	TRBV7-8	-	CASSLAGTGYEQYF	TGTGCCAGCAGCTTAGCAGGGACAGGTTACGAGCAGTACTTC
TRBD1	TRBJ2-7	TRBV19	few	CASSIRTGHYEQYF	TGTGCCAGTAGTATAAGGACAGGACACTACGAGCAGTACTTC
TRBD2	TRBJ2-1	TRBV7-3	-	CASSSPWGASGKNNEQFF	TGTGCCAGCAGCTCTCCTTGGGGTGCTAGCGGGAAAAACAATGAGCAGTTCTTC
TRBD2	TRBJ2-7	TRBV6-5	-	CASRIAGGPREQYF	TGTGCCAGCAGGATAGCGGGAGGGCCTCGCGAGCAGTACTTC
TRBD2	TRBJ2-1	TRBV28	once	CASSQLASEQFF	TGTGCCAGCAGCCAACTAGCGAGTGAGCAGTTCTTC
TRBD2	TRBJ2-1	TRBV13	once	CASSLGLAGDFEQFF	TGTGCCAGCAGCTTAGGACTAGCGGGAGACTTTGAGCAGTTCTTC
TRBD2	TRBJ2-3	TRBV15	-	CATSRGFRSGTSTDTQYF	TGTGCCACCAGCAGAGGATTTCGTAGCGGGACAAGCACAGATACGCAGTATTTT
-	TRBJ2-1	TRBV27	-	CASRTGSSYNEQFF	TGTGCCAGCAGAACAGGGTCATCCTACAATGAGCAGTTCTTC
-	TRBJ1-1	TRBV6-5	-	CASSYNRNTEAFF	TGTGCCAGCAGTTATAATAGGAACACTGAAGCTTTCTTT
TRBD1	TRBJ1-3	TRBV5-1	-	CASSTGTDGNTIYF	TGCGCCAGCAGCACAGGGACAGACGGAAACACCATATATTTT
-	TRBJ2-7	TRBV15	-	CATSRSPGIFVEQYF	TGTGCCACCAGCAGATCACCCGGGATTTTTGTCGAGCAGTACTTC
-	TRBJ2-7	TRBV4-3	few	CASSVRGEQQYF	TGCGCCAGCAGCGTCCGAGGGGAGCAGCAGTACTTC
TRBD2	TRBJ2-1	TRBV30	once	CAWVSGSYNEQFF	TGTGCCTGGGTCAGCGGGAGCTACAATGAGCAGTTCTTC
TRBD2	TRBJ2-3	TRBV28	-	CASSPNGLAGGTSTDTQYF	TGTGCCAGCAGTCCCAATGGACTAGCTGGGGGAACCAGCACAGATACGCAGTATTTT
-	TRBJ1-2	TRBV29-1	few	CSTQNSGGGGYGYTF	TGCAGCACCCAAAATTCCGGGGGCGGTGGCTATGGCTACACCTTC
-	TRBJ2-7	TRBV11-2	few	CASSLDRASYEQYF	TGTGCCAGCAGCTTAGACAGGGCCTCCTACGAGCAGTACTTC
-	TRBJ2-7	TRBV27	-	CASSLSRLSYEQYF	TGTGCCAGCAGTTTATCCCGACTATCCTACGAGCAGTACTTC
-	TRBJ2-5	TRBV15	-	CATSSSQALETQYF	TGTGCCACCAGCAGTAGCCAAGCTTTAGAGACCCAGTACTTC
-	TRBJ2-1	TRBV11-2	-	CASSQGRGRSSYNEQFF	TGTGCCAGCAGCCAGGGACGGGGGAGAAGCTCCTACAATGAGCAGTTCTTC
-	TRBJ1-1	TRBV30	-	CAVRWATEAFF	TGTGCCGTTCGATGGGCCACTGAAGCTTTCTTT
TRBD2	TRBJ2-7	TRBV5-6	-	CASSLIAGTYEQYF	TGTGCCAGCAGCTTGATAGCGGGAACCTACGAGCAGTACTTC
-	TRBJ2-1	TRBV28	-	CASSLRTPNEQFF	TGTGCCAGCAGTTTACGGACACCCAATGAGCAGTTCTTC
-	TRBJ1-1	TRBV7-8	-	CASSVGGRGNTEAFF	TGTGCCAGCAGCGTCGGTGGACGGGGGAACACTGAAGCTTTCTTT
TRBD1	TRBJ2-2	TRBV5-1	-	CASSAPGTGGTGELFF	TGCGCCAGCAGCGCTCCCGGGACAGGGGGTACCGGGGAGCTGTTTTTT
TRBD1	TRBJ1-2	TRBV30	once	CAWETGGQGVSYGYTF	TGTGCCTGGGAAACGGGGGGACAGGGGGTGAGCTATGGCTACACCTTC
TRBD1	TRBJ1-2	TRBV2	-	CASKPGQGAGYGYTF	TGTGCCAGTAAACCGGGACAGGGGGCTGGCTATGGCTACACCTTC
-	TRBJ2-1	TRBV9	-	CASSVALADEQFF	TGTGCCAGCAGCGTAGCTCTGGCCGATGAGCAGTTCTTC
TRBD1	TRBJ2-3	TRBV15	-	CATLDRGHTDTQYF	TGTGCCACCTTGGACAGGGGACACACAGATACGCAGTATTTT
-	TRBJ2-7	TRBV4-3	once	CASSQALAAEQYF	TGCGCCAGCAGCCAAGCACTAGCTGCCGAGCAGTACTTC
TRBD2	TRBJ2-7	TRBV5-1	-	CASSTLLAGNSYEQYF	TGCGCCAGCAGCACCCTGCTAGCGGGAAACTCCTACGAGCAGTACTTC
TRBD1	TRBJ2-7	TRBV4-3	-	CASSLGQGGYYEQYF	TGCGCCAGCAGCCTCGGACAGGGGGGATACTACGAGCAGTACTTC
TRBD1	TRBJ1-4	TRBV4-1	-	CASSQDPDRAKGNEKLFF	TGCGCCAGCAGCCAAGATCCCGACAGGGCGAAAGGAAATGAAAAACTGTTTTTT
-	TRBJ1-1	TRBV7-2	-	CASSLLQGMNTEAFF	TGTGCCAGCAGCTTACTGCAGGGGATGAACACTGAAGCTTTCTTT
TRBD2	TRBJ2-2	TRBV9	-	CASSSGLAGVTGELFF	TGTGCCAGCAGCTCAGGACTAGCGGGAGTCACCGGGGAGCTGTTTTTT
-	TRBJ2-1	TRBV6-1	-	CATQPTRNEQFF	TGTGCCACCCAACCAACGCGCAATGAGCAGTTCTTC
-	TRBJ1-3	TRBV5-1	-	CASSPEARNTIYF	TGCGCCAGCAGCCCAGAGGCTAGAAACACCATATATTTT
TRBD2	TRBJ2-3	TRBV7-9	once	CASSVGGGGSTDTQYF	TGTGCCAGCAGCGTAGGCGGGGGGGGAAGCACAGATACGCAGTATTTT
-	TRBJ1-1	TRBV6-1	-	CASSERERNTEAFF	TGTGCCAGCAGTGAAAGGGAACGAAACACTGAAGCTTTCTTT
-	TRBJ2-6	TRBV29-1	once	CSVEDRGPLSGANVLTF	TGCAGCGTTGAAGACAGGGGTCCCCTCTCTGGGGCCAACGTCCTGACTTTC
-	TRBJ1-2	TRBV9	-	CASSPPTAGRSVNYGYTF	TGTGCCAGCAGCCCCCCCACGGCAGGGAGGTCGGTCAACTATGGCTACACCTTC
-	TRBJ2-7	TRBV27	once	CASSYSQGVYEQYF	TGTGCCAGCAGTTATAGTCAGGGAGTCTACGAGCAGTACTTC
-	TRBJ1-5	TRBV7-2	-	CASSLVGFGQPQHF	TGTGCCAGCAGCTTGGTGGGATTCGGGCAGCCCCAGCATTTT
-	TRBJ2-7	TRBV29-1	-	CSVGTPAYEQYF	TGCAGCGTGGGGACTCCAGCCTACGAGCAGTACTTC
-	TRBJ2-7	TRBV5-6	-	CASSFGRPTYEQYF	TGTGCCAGCAGCTTTGGGAGACCAACCTACGAGCAGTACTTC
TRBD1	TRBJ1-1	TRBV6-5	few	CASIRGTADTEAFF	TGTGCCAGCATTCGAGGGACAGCAGACACTGAAGCTTTCTTT
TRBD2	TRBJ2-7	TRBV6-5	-	CASSYGFSGSDEQYF	TGTGCCAGCAGTTACGGTTTTAGCGGGAGTGACGAGCAGTACTTC